Presented here are 8 T cell receptor beta chains from one specimen sequenced in a study of blood T cells in healthy people across ages. A second PCR of about 7 to 11 cycles used a sample-barcoded 5' primer and a J-beta primer mix. TCRdb ran MiXCR on the 5' RACE reads and lists one entry per CDR3 protein. The sample consists of 250,000 to 300,000 distinct CDR3 sequences, 25% to 30% of them appearing once. Sample: blood. These receptors came from a woman aged 70 to 79 in good health.

V and J are TRBV23-1 and TRBJ2-1; the D gene is possibly TRBD2 (6 bases). TRBV23-1 is recorded as an ORF, its role being uncertain. CDR3 length: 19 residues. The ends were cut back, 0 bases at V and 9 bases at J, with 27 bases in the middle. CDR3 nucleotides: TGCGCCAGCAGTCAATCGTATTTAGCCCCCTTGACTAGTTTGCGTGAGCAGTTCTTC. Translated: CASSQSYLAPLTSLREQFF.

This clonotype was observed many times. The DNA for the CDR3 is TGTGCCAGTGGTGAGGGTCCGGACAATGAGCAGTTCTTC. It encodes CASGEGPDNEQFF. V is TRBV5-6 and J is TRBJ2-1, with a weak D call TRBD2 (5 bases). Trimming stripped 8 bases from V and 5 bases from J, with 14 bases between. Germline assignment: CDR1 SGHDT and CDR2 YYEEEE. The CDR3 length is 13 residues. Full variable domain (outside the CDR3, taken from reference TRBV5-6 and TRBJ2-1): DAGVTQSPTHLIKTRGQQVTLRCSPKSGHDTVSWYQQALGQGPQFIFQYYEEEERQRGNFPDRFSGHQFPNYSSELNVNALLLGDSALYLCASGEGPDNEQFFGPGTRLTVL.

The gene calls are TRBV29-1 and TRBJ2-3; perhaps TRBD1 as D (6 bases). The CDR3 covers 14 residues. From germline, CDR1 is SQVTM and CDR2 ANQGSEA. The V gene lost 7 bases and the J gene lost 0 bases, with 14 bases spanning the gap. Here the CDR3 reads CSAQGRQSTDTQYF. The CDR3, as DNA: TGCAGCGCACAGGGTAGGCAGAGCACAGATACGCAGTATTTT.

The V call is TRBV7-2, the J call TRBJ2-7, with D perhaps matching TRBD2 (6 bases). Between the trimmed V and J ends, which lost 7 bases and 0 bases, there was a span of 13 bases. Germline V lookup: CDR1 SGHTA, CDR2 FQGNSA. This CDR3 region has 14 residues. As DNA, the CDR3 is TGTGCCAGCACGATAGCGGAGTCCTCCTACGAGCAGTACTTC. It encodes CASTIAESSYEQYF.

This clonotype has just a few counts. V and J are TRBV7-9 and TRBJ2-5; D unclear. Germline V gives CDR1 SEHNR, CDR2 FQNEAQ (reference sequence). The CDR3 is made up of 18 amino acids. Trimming shortened V by 7 bases and J by 7 bases, and 31 bases separated the two germline ends. The CDR3 bases are TGTGCCAGCACTTCCTACTTTGCCGGAGAGAGGTTTTTGAGGACCCAGTACTTC. Translating gives CASTSYFAGERFLRTQYF.

The V gene is TRBV20-1, the J gene TRBJ2-1; 7 bases line up with TRBD2. The CDR3 runs 14 residues. V lost 6 bases to trimming and J lost 3 bases; unmatched junction nucleotides: 8. From germline, CDR1 is DFQATT and CDR2 SNEGSKA (reference sequence). The CDR3 DNA is TGCAGTGCCCCCCCTAGCGGAGGCTACAATGAGCAGTTCTTC. Translated: CSAPPSGGYNEQFF.

CDR3 nucleotide sequence: TGTGCCAGCAGCTTAGCCTACGGGAAGTCTGGGGCCAACGTCCTGACTTTC. Translation gives CASSLAYGKSGANVLTF. V is TRBV7-2 and J is TRBJ2-6; D possibly corresponds to TRBD2 (5 bases). The V and J ends lost 0 bases and 1 base respectively, with 10 bases between them. The CDR3 is 17 amino acids. CDR1 and CDR2 (germline): SGHTA, FQGNSA.

The table lists this clonotype with a few counts. J is TRBJ2-5 and V is TRBV2, with TRBD2 as a possible D gene (6 bases). The J call may not be correct, given that the DNA end is closer to TRBJ2-7. In germline, CDR1 is SNHLY, CDR2 FYNNEI. The length of the CDR3 is 13 residues. The CDR3 DNA follows: TGTGCCAGCAGGCGGGACGGCGCCTACGAGCAGTACTTC. The encoded protein is CASRRDGAYEQYF.